This T cell receptor beta chain was identified in a study of control samples from healthy donors and cancer patients. The CDR3 has 12 residues. Trimming shortened V by 5 bases and J by 2 bases, and 7 bases separated the two germline ends. Clones were sequenced by immunoSEQ multiplex PCR, and TCRdb holds only the in-frame ones, with some missing. The sample lists 120,000 to 150,000 clones; roughly 94% were seen once. The chain employs TRBV12-3 or TRBV12-4 and TRBJ2-7, with D unresolved. This receptor was obtained from a man in his forties in good health. The sample taken for sequencing was blood. This CDR3 reads CASSPRAYEQYF. As DNA, the CDR3 is TGTGCCAGCAGTCCCCGGGCCTACGAGCAGTACTTC.